The clone carrying this T cell receptor (beta chain) appeared once. This record belongs to a study of blood T cell repertoires in COVID-19. Study overall: COVID-19 samples collected from the United States, Italy and Spain covered acute and convalescent phases. In each case, the material was cDNA or gDNA derived from T cells, B-cell-depleted T cells, or PBMCs.

Original processing notes: Reference gene primers were amplified, and this amplification served to estimate nucleated cell counts. Clones were sequenced by immunoSEQ multiplex PCR, and TCRdb holds only the in-frame ones, with some missing. V, J and clone size are those of that table, while D and trimming were read from the DNA. The sample contains about 200,000 clones, roughly 89% of which appear only once. V was clipped by 3 bases and J by 3 bases, with 8 bases between them. The CDR3 extends over 13 amino acids. CDR1 SGHTA and CDR2 FQGTGA come from the germline V gene. The V and J genes are TRBV7-3 and TRBJ1-1; D ambiguous. The clonotype originates from a man aged 60-69 years who had recovered from COVID-19. The sequenced sample was peripheral blood. CDR3 in amino acids: CASSFWRDTEAFF. The CDR3 DNA follows: TGTGCCAGCAGCTTTTGGCGGGACACTGAAGCTTTCTTT.